This note documents a single TCR beta chain sequence. The antigen it recognizes is unknown. No base qualities exist here, and no much larger clone lies one base off it. According to the germline V gene, CDR1 reads LGHNA and CDR2 reads YSLEER. The trim is 1 base for V and 4 bases for J, with a gap of 13 bases between the germline ends. The CDR3, from cysteine to phenylalanine, totals 15 residues. Only CDR3 DNA is held: 45 bases, read in frame from base 1. The record originates from a study of blood T cell repertoires in COVID-19 (dated by TCRdb to about 2020). Broadly, across the study: Collaborator samples came from the United States, Italy and Spain and covered acute and convalescent phases of COVID-19. Where available, HLA class I and class II types were obtained from metadata supplied by the sample provider rather than from assay-based typing. The dataset comprised deeply sampled blood TCRbeta repertoires from subjects exposed to, actively infected with, or recovered from COVID-19. The material from the prospective study consisted of cDNA or gDNA derived from T cells, B-cell-depleted T cells, or PBMCs. Sample metadata almost always included a de-identified subject ID, COVID-19 status, age in years and sex. A freely available public database, intended as a resource for researchers studying the immune response to SARS-CoV-2, is where the repertoires were released. The samples were drawn from two sources: the first 160 participants of the ongoing ImmuneRACE study, and 1,000 to 1,500 subjects contributed by 6 global collaborators.

In the prospective study, participants were 18 to 89 years old, resided in approximately 22 geographic areas of the United States, and were enrolled through a virtual design. Cohort assignment in the prospective study relied on participant-reported clinical history from a screening survey and a study questionnaire. A participant counted as exposed if, within 2 weeks of entering the study, that participant had been in contact with someone who had a PCR-confirmed or clinician-diagnosed COVID-19 case. In the prospective study, mobile phlebotomists collected whole blood, serum and a nasopharyngeal or oropharyngeal swab from each participant. Additional blood draws and questionnaires over a roughly two-month period could optionally be provided by prospective study participants. Before DNA extraction, prospective study blood samples were shipped either frozen or at room temperature. General study outcomes and caveats: How much clinical and demographic metadata was included differed by source and by participant, and the metadata was provided uncurated.

TCRbeta CDR3 regions were amplified from genomic DNA using the immunoSEQ Assay, a bias-controlled multiplex PCR. The original pipeline was this. Within the assay, amplification of reference gene primers was used to estimate how many nucleated cells each sample contained. To quantify the absolute abundance of each unique TCRbeta CDR3 rearrangement, sequence reads were collapsed and filtered. For each sample, productive Simpson clonality was calculated as the square root of Simpson's diversity index over productive rearrangements. TCRdb stores this immuneACCESS table with in-frame sequences only. Part of the clones is absent; in the studies checked, under half of the shortfall reflects unresolved V genes, and no reason is known for the rest. The D gene and trimming were derived from the DNA, and the V and J assignments and clone size from that table. The sample table records approximately 300,000 clones; 85% to 95% of these occur just once. The ten largest clones add up to around 3.9% of the sample.

This clonotype was obtained from a woman in her twenties or thirties who had been exposed to COVID-19. The chain is assembled from TRBV4-3 and TRBJ2-5; the best D guess is TRBD1, with 6 bases matching. Sequences were obtained from PBMCs or T cells enriched from blood (not recorded which). The DNA sequence is given as TGCGCCAGCAGCCAAGGGGTAGGCAGGGGAGAGACCCAGTACTTC. This yields the protein CASSQGVGRGETQYF.